The TCR beta chain described here comes from a study of chemoradiotherapy in HPV16-positive cancers. General study findings and limits: HPV-responsive T-cell expansion during chemoradiotherapy was linked to improved recurrence-free survival in HPV16-positive patients.

The CDR3 covers 14 residues. Trimming cost V 5 bases and J 2 bases, with 12 bases left between them. Germline V CDR1 and CDR2: SGHVS, FQNEAQ. Concerning this clone: Its antigen is unidentified.

Libraries were prepared by immunoSEQ multiplex PCR; TCRdb keeps only in-frame clonotypes and omits some of them. The sample has 10,000 to 15,000 clones; about 90% are singletons. Sample collection was performed from a patient who underwent chemoradiotherapy. V and J are TRBV7-8 and TRBJ1-1; D may be TRBD1 (5 bases). The source is a human donor with HPV-associated anogenital cancer. CDR3 region: CASSLRARNTEAFF. The CDR3 bases are TGTGCCAGCAGCCTCAGGGCCCGAAACACTGAAGCTTTCTTT.